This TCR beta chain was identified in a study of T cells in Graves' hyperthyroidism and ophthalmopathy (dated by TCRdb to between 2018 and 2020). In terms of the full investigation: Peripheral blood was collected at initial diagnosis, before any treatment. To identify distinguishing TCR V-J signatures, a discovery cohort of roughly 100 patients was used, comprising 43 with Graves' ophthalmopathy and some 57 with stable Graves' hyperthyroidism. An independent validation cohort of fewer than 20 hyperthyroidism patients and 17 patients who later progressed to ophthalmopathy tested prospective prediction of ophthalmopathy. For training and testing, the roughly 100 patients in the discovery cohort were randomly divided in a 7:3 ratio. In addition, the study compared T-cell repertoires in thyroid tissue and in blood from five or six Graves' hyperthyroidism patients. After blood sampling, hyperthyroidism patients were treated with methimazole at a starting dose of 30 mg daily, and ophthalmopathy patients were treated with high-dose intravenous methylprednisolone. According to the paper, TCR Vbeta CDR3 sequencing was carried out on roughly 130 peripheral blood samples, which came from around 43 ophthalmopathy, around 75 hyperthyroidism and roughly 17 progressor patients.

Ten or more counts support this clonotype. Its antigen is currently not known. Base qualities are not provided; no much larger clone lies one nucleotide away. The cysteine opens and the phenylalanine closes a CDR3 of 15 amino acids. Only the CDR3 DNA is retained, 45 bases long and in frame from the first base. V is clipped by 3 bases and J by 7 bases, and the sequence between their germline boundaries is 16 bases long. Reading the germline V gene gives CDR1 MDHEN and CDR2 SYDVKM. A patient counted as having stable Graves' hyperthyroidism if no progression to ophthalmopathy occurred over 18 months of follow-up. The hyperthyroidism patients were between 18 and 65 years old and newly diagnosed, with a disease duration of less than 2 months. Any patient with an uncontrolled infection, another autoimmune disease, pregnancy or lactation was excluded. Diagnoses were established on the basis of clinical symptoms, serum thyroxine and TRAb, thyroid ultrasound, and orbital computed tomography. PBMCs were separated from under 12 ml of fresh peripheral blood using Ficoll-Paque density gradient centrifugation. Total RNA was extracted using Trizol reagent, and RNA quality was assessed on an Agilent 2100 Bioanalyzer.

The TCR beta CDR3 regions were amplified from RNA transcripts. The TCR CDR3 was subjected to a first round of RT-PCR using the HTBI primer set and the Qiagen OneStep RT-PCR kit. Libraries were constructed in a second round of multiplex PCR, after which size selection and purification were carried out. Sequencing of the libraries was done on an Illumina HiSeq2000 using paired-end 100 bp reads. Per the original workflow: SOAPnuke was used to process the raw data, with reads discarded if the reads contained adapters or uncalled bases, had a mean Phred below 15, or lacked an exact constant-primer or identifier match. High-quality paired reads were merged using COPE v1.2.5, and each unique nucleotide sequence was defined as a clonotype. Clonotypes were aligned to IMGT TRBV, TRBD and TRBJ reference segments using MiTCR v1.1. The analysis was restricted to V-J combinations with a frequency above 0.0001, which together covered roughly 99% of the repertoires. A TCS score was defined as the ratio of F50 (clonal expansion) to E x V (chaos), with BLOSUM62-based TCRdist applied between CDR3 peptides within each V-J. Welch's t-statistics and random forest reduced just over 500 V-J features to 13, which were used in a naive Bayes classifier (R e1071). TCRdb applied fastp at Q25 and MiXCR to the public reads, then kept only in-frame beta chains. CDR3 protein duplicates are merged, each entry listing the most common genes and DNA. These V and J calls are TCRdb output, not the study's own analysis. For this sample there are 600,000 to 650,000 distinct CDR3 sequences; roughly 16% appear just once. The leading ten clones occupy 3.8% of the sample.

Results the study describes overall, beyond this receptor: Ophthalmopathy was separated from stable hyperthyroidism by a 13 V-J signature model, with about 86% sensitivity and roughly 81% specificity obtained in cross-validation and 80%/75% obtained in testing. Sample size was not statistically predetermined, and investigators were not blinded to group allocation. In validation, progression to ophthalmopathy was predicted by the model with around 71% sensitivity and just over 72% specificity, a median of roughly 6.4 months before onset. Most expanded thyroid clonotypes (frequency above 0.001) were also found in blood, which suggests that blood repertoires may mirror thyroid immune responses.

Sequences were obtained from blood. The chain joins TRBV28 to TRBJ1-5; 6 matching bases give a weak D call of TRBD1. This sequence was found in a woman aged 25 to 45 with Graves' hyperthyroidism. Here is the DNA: TGTGCCAGCAGTTTCAGGGGAACGCTATGGCAGCCCCAGCATTTT. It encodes CASSFRGTLWQPQHF.